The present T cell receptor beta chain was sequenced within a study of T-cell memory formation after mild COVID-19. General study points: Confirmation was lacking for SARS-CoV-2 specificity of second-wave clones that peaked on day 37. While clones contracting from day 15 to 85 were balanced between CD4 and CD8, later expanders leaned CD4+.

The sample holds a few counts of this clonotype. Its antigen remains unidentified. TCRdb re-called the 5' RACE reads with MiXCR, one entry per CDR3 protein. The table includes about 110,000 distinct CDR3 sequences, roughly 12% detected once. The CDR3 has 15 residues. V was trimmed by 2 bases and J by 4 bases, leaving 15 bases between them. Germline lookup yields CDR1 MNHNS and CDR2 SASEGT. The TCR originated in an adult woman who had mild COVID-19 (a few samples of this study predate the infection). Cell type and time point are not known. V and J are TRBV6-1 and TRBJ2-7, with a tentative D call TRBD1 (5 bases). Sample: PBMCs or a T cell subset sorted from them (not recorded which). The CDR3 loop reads CASSERAGSPYEQYF. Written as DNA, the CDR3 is TGTGCCAGCAGTGAAAGGGCAGGGTCCCCTTACGAGCAGTACTTC.